The 5 T cell receptor beta chains reported below all come from one sample, sequenced in a study of precursors of human CD4 cytotoxic T cells. Via MiXCR, TCRdb re-called the reads, giving one row per CDR3 protein. This table holds 550 to 650 distinct CDR3 sequences, 15% to 20% found once. Sorted CD4+ central memory, effector memory, IL-7R-high TEMRA and IL-7R-negative TEMRA cells underwent bulk UMI sequencing. Material for sequencing was memory CD4+ T cells from blood (PBMCs). These receptors all come from a human donor in good health.

This clonotype was seen only a few times. The chain combines TRBV7-2 with TRBJ1-1; D not certain. The CDR3 covers 14 residues. The V gene's germline CDR1 is SGHTA and CDR2 FQGNSA. V lost 6 bases and J lost 1, with 12 bases in between. CDR3 bases: TGTGCCAGCAGGAAGCAGAGACAGAACACTGAAGCTTTCTTT. As protein: CASRKQRQNTEAFF.

Note on this clonotype: This clone may be a read error of a much larger clone one base away. V usage is TRBV24-1 and J usage is TRBJ2-2; 8 bases line up with TRBD1. Per the germline V gene, CDR1 is KGHDR and CDR2 is SFDVKD. The CDR3 runs to 16 residues. CDR3 in amino acids: CAASDSGQGGTGELFF. The CDR3 DNA sequence: TGTGCCGCCAGTGACAGTGGACAGGGAGGTACCGGGGAGCTGTTTTTT.

By sample fraction, this clonotype is large. This sequence joins TRBV5-1 and TRBJ2-1, with D possibly TRBD2 on 5 matching bases. This CDR3 contains 13 residues. Per the germline V gene, CDR1 is SGHRS and CDR2 is YFSETQ. V lost 4 bases to trimming and J lost 5 bases, with 10 bases between them. The CDR3 spells CASSLGINNEQFF. The CDR3 bases are TGCGCCAGCAGCCTCGGGATCAACAATGAGCAGTTCTTC.

V and J are TRBV2 and TRBJ2-1, with 11 bases matching TRBD2. CDR1 and CDR2 (germline): SNHLY, FYNNEI. With V trimmed by 6 bases and J by 8 bases, 6 bases remained unmatched. The CDR3 runs to 14 residues. This chain's CDR3 is CASSVLAGEHEQFF. The CDR3 coding sequence is TGTGCCAGCAGCGTACTAGCGGGAGAACATGAGCAGTTCTTC.

This clonotype is termed large. V is TRBV13 and J is TRBJ1-2; D possibly corresponds to TRBD1 (5 bases). CDR3 length: 17 amino acids. Trimming left V 5 bases short and J 0 bases short, with 19 bases between. Germline CDR1 and CDR2: PRHDT and FYEKMQ (reference sequence). DNA of the CDR3: TGTGCCAGCAGCGCCCGGCCGGGGGGGGAGTCTAACTATGGCTACACCTTC. Protein: CASSARPGGESNYGYTF.